A single sample is the source of the 28 T cell receptor beta chains below, sequenced in a study of shared clonotypes between healthy human individuals. The method was immunoSEQ multiplex PCR; TCRdb's version includes in-frame clones alone and lacks a portion of them. The sample contains some 1 million clones, around 74% of which appear only once. The sample comprised memory CD4+ T cells sorted from blood. Noted subset: CD45RA-negative fraction. The receptors were gathered from a man between 18 and 29 years old in good health.

With respect to this clone: The sample carries other DNA sequences with the same CDR3. J is TRBJ1-2 and V is TRBV29-1; a weak D match, TRBD1 (5 bases). Trimming stripped 0 bases from V and 8 bases from J, with 10 bases between. The CDR3 spans 12 residues. Germline V lookup: CDR1 SQVTM, CDR2 ANQGSEA. The CDR3 DNA is TGCAGCGTTGAAGAGGGGCAGGAGGGCTACACCTTC. It codes for CSVEEGQEGYTF. Complete variable domain (other parts from reference TRBV29-1 and TRBJ1-2): SAVISQKPSRDICQRGTSLTIQCQVDSQVTMMFWYRQQPGQSLTLIATANQGSEATYESGFVIDKFPISRPNLTFSTLTVSNMSPEDSSIYLCSVEEGQEGYTFGSGTRLTVV.

The chain has TRBV5-1 and TRBJ1-1; D not certain. CDR3 length: 13 amino acids. V gave up 5 bases and J gave up 1 base, with 9 bases separating them. Looked up from germline, CDR1 is SGHRS and CDR2 is YFSETQ. CDR3 nucleotides: TGCGCCAGCAGGTCAACAGCGAACACTGAAGCTTTCTTT. This encodes CASRSTANTEAFF.

The chain links TRBV11-2 to TRBJ1-2; 7 positions match TRBD1. V gave up 2 bases and J gave up 9 bases; unmatched junction bases: 12. This CDR3 has 15 amino acids. The germline CDR1 and CDR2 sequences are SGHAT and FQNNGV. Here the CDR3 DNA reads TGTGCCAGCAGCTTAACCGGGCGGGAACAGGGGAGCTACACCTTC. Translating it yields CASSLTGREQGSYTF.

J is TRBJ2-7 and V is TRBV27, with a possible D match to TRBD2 (6 bases). The ends were cut back, 6 bases at V and 3 bases at J, with 12 bases in the middle. Germline V gene data show CDR1 as MNHEY and CDR2 as SMNVEV (reference sequence). This CDR3 region has 13 residues. The CDR3 reads CASSSRGYYEQYF. Here the CDR3 DNA reads TGTGCCAGCAGCTCTCGGGGGTACTACGAGCAGTACTTC.

J is TRBJ2-5 and V is TRBV12-5, with 9 positions matching TRBD2. V was clipped by 1 base and J by 5 bases; unmatched bases: 2. Germline V lookup: CDR1 LGHNT, CDR2 FRNRAP. The CDR3 spans 14 residues. CDR3 in DNA: TGTGCTAGTGGTTTGGGGACTAGCGCTGAGACCCAGTACTTC. Encoded protein: CASGLGTSAETQYF.

J is TRBJ1-1 and V is TRBV7-9, with a tentative D call TRBD1 (6 bases). V dropped 7 bases and J dropped 1 base, with 16 bases sitting between them. CDR3 length: 15 amino acids. Germline assignment: CDR1 SEHNR and CDR2 FQNEAQ (reference sequence). The CDR3 DNA reads TGTGCCAGCACCCCGGAGGGGGTAGGGAACACTGAAGCTTTCTTT. Its translation is CASTPEGVGNTEAFF.

V and J are TRBV11-2 and TRBJ2-3, with TRBD2 identical over 16 bases. This CDR3 comprises 18 residues. Germline V gene lookup returns CDR1 SGHAT and CDR2 FQNNGV. V shed 4 bases and J 3 bases; nucleotides not matched to a gene: 7. Here the CDR3 DNA reads TGTGCCAGCAGCTCCCCCGGGACTAGCGGGGGGGCGACAGATACGCAGTATTTT. It yields the protein CASSSPGTSGGATDTQYF.

V is TRBV7-2 and J is TRBJ2-3, with D maybe TRBD1 (6 bases). Germline V lookup: CDR1 SGHTA, CDR2 FQGNSA. CDR3 length: 15 amino acids. Trimming left V 7 bases short and J 0 bases short, with 14 bases between. The DNA of the CDR3 is TGTGCCAGCAACATACAGGGTGCTAGCACAGATACGCAGTATTTT. This encodes CASNIQGASTDTQYF.

CDR3 sequence (DNA): TGTGCCAGCAGCTTAAAGGCCTCTAGCACAGATACGCAGTATTTT. As protein: CASSLKASSTDTQYF. The chain recombines TRBV5-4 with TRBJ2-3; D call uncertain. Germline assignment: CDR1 SGHNT and CDR2 YYREEE (reference sequence). V lost 2 bases and J lost 0, with 10 bases in between. This CDR3 region has 15 residues.

The rearrangement joins TRBV25-1 to TRBJ1-1; no firm D call. The CDR3 sequence is 13 residues long. The V end lost 2 bases, the J end lost 4 bases, and 8 bases lay between the germline ends. Per the germline V gene, CDR1 is MGHDK and CDR2 is SYGVNS. CDR3: CASSEVGPTEAFF. The DNA for the CDR3 is TGTGCCAGCAGTGAAGTAGGGCCCACTGAAGCTTTCTTT. The full variable domain, in which reference TRBV25-1 and TRBJ1-1 provide the parts outside the CDR3, is EADIYQTPRYLVIGTGKKITLECSQTMGHDKMYWYQQDPGMELHLIHYSYGVNSTEKGDLSSESTVSRIRTEHFPLTLESARPSHTSQYLCASSEVGPTEAFFGQGTRLTVV.

A word on this clone: A far larger clone is off by one base, so a read error is likely. Other DNA sequences in this specimen translate into the identical CDR3. The V gene is TRBV5-6, the J gene TRBJ1-2; D is possibly TRBD1 (5 bases). The ends were cut back, 1 base at V and 2 bases at J, with 6 bases in the middle. The CDR3 loop spans 13 amino acids. Looked up from germline, CDR1 is SGHDT and CDR2 is YYEEEE. CDR3 DNA sequence: TGTGCCAGCAGCTTGCCAGGGAACTATGGCTACACCTTC. Translation gives CASSLPGNYGYTF.

J is TRBJ2-1 and V is TRBV6-6, with TRBD2 matching over 8 bases. The CDR3 is 14 residues long. Germline V gene lookup returns CDR1 MNHNY and CDR2 SVGAGI (reference sequence). V dropped 7 bases and J dropped 8; count of bases not matched to a gene: 10. The chain's CDR3 is CASIGLAVIHEQFF. The CDR3 DNA reads as TGTGCCAGCATAGGACTAGCTGTGATCCATGAGCAGTTCTTC.

This clone was recorded many times. The rearrangement links TRBV5-6 to TRBJ2-5, with TRBD2 as a possible D gene (7 bases). This CDR3 is 16 amino acids long. Deletions cut 4 bases from V and 5 bases from J, with 21 bases between. In germline, CDR1 is SGHDT, CDR2 YYEEEE. The CDR3 coding sequence is TGTGCCAGCAGCCCCAGATCCGGGGGGCGAGGGGAGACCCAGTACTTC. Translation: CASSPRSGGRGETQYF.

On this clone: The germline gene is not matched at one end of the junction; a read error may be the cause. In DNA, the CDR3 is TGTGCCAGCAGTGTAGACTACGGCGCGCAGTTCTTC. Residues: CASSVDYGAQFF. V gene TRBV9 combines with J gene TRBJ2-1; D is perhaps TRBD2 (5 bases). Germline lookup yields CDR1 SGDLS and CDR2 YYNGEE. The CDR3 covers 12 residues.

The chain has TRBV10-2 and TRBJ2-7; 7 bases align to TRBD1. The CDR3 is 13 amino acids. The V gene's germline CDR1 is WSHSY and CDR2 SAAADI. With 3 bases clipped from V and 6 bases from J, the junction kept 5 bases outside the gene matches. CDR3 in DNA: TGCGCCAGCAGTGACCCGGGACAGACCGAGCAGTACTTC. This sequence encodes CASSDPGQTEQYF.

This chain connects TRBV9 to TRBJ2-3; 10 nucleotides match TRBD2. The trim removed 6 bases at V and 0 bases at J, leaving 4 bases unmatched. From germline, CDR1 is SGDLS and CDR2 YYNGEE. The CDR3 runs to 15 residues. In nucleotides, the CDR3 is TGTGCCAGCACCCAGCGGGAGGGAAGCACAGATACGCAGTATTTT. Translating it yields CASTQREGSTDTQYF.

This clone was seen just once. The V gene is TRBV25-1, the J gene TRBJ2-5; a weak D match, TRBD1 (5 bases). The DNA end favors TRBJ2-7, so the J call may be wrong. The CDR3 spans 15 residues. The germline V gene has CDR1 MGHDK and CDR2 SYGVNS. The CDR3 loop is CASSESKGRSYEQYF. In nucleotides, the CDR3 is TGTGCCAGCAGTGAATCGAAGGGGCGCTCCTACGAGCAGTACTTC.

This chain joins TRBV11-2 and TRBJ1-6, with a weak D call TRBD1 (5 bases). Germline CDR1 and CDR2: SGHAT and FQNNGV. V lost 5 bases to trimming and J lost 8 bases, with 19 bases between them. The CDR3 loop spans 16 amino acids. The CDR3 coding sequence is TGTGCCAGCAGCCTGCGTTGGGGACCGATGGATTCACCCCTCCACTTT. Its protein product is CASSLRWGPMDSPLHF.

Ten or more counts support this clone. J is TRBJ1-2 and V is TRBV4-3, with TRBD1 matching over 8 bases. Per the germline V gene, CDR1 is LGHNA and CDR2 is YSLEER. Trimming cost V 1 base and J 7 bases; bases outside gene matches: 8. The CDR3 extends over 15 amino acids. The CDR3, as DNA: TGCGCCAGCAGCCAAGTGAGGCAGGGGGCAAGTGGCTACACCTTC. Translating gives CASSQVRQGASGYTF.

CDR3 DNA: TGTGCCAGCAGCCCCCGGACTAGCGGGGCAGATACGCAGTATTTT. As protein: CASSPRTSGADTQYF. V gene TRBV11-3 combines with J gene TRBJ2-3; 12 nucleotides match TRBD2. The CDR3 covers 15 residues. Per the germline V gene, CDR1 is SGHNT and CDR2 is YENEEA. V lost 5 bases, J lost 4 bases, and 4 bases stayed unmatched.

This clone was found many times. This chain links TRBV2 with TRBJ2-2, with a tentative D call TRBD1 (5 bases). Germline V gives CDR1 SNHLY, CDR2 FYNNEI. The CDR3 loop spans 13 amino acids. Trimming pared 8 bases from V and 3 bases from J, leaving 10 bases between. The CDR3 reads CASHRLYTGELFF. The CDR3 DNA reads as TGTGCCAGCCACAGGCTGTACACCGGGGAGCTGTTTTTT.

About this clone itself: At the DNA level, this CDR3 is encoded by other sequences in the same sample as well. The chain employs TRBV28 and TRBJ1-2; D not resolved. Per the germline V gene, CDR1 is MDHEN and CDR2 is SYDVKM. This CDR3 spans 12 amino acids. Deletions cut 6 bases from V and 1 base from J, with 6 bases between. The CDR3 bases are TGTGCCAGCAGCTCTGTTAACTATGGCTACACCTTC. Translating gives CASSSVNYGYTF.

The chain combines TRBV6-6 with TRBJ2-7; TRBD2 matches 7 bases. Trimming removed 2 bases from V and 13 bases from J; junction bases left unmatched: 5. Germline V CDR1 and CDR2: MNHNY, SVGAGI (reference sequence). CDR3 length: 11 amino acids. CDR3 sequence (DNA): TGTGCCAGCAGTTACCAACGGGAGGCCTACTTC. Translation gives CASSYQREAYF.

This rearrangement joins TRBV19 to TRBJ1-4; 9 nucleotides agree with TRBD1. V gave up 5 bases and J gave up 5 bases; unmatched junction bases: 3. Germline CDR1 reads LNHDA; CDR2 reads SQIVND (reference sequence). This CDR3 is 14 amino acids long. CDR3 in amino acids: CASSAGTGNEKLFF. In DNA, the CDR3 is TGTGCCAGTAGTGCCGGGACAGGGAATGAAAAACTGTTTTTT. The entire variable domain, with the rest obtained from reference TRBV19 and TRBJ1-4, is as follows: DGGITQSPKYLFRKEGQNVTLSCEQNLNHDAMYWYRQDPGQGLRLIYYSQIVNDFQKGDIAEGYSVSREKKESFPLTVTSAQKNPTAFYLCASSAGTGNEKLFFGSGTQLSVL.

The chain employs TRBV19 and TRBJ2-5, with 10 bases lining up with TRBD2. The germline V gene encodes CDR1 LNHDA and CDR2 SQIVND (reference sequence). The trim removed 4 bases at V and 5 bases at J, leaving 4 bases unmatched. This CDR3 spans 14 amino acids. CDR3 in DNA: TGTGCCAGTAGTACGGGGGGACTAGCGGAGACCCAGTACTTC. Its protein is CASSTGGLAETQYF.

The rearrangement uses TRBV5-1 and TRBJ2-7; 8 nucleotides align to TRBD2. The CDR3 consists of 15 residues. V was clipped by 1 base and J by 2 bases; unmatched bases: 5. Per the germline V gene, CDR1 is SGHRS and CDR2 is YFSETQ. The CDR3 DNA is TGCGCCAGCAGCTTGAGACTAGCGCAGACCTACGAGCAGTACTTC. Translating it yields CASSLRLAQTYEQYF.

This chain connects TRBV2 to TRBJ1-1; D is perhaps TRBD1 (6 bases). V was pared by 8 bases and J by 1 base, with 11 bases between. Germline-derived CDR1 and CDR2 are SNHLY and FYNNEI. This CDR3 comprises 13 residues. For the CDR3, the DNA is TGTGCCAGCTTCCGGGGGCGGAACACTGAAGCTTTCTTT. Its translation is CASFRGRNTEAFF.

The chain couples TRBV19 to TRBJ1-1, with D perhaps TRBD1 (5 bases). This CDR3 region has 15 residues. Germline CDR1 reads LNHDA; CDR2 reads SQIVND (reference sequence). Trimming left V 3 bases short and J 0 bases short, with 11 bases between. The CDR3 DNA reads TGTGCCAGTAGTATCGGGGACGCATTGAACACTGAAGCTTTCTTT. Protein sequence: CASSIGDALNTEAFF.